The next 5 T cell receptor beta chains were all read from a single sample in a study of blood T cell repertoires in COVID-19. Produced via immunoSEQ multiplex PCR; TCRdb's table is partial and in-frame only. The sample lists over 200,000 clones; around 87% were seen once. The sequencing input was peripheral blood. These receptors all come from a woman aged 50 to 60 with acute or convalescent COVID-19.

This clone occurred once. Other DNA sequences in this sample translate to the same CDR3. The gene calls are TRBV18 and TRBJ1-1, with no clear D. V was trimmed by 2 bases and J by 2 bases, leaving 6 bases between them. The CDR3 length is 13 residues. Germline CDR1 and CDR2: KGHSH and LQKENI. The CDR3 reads CASSPGGNTEAFF. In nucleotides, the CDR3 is TGTGCCAGCTCACCAGGCGGTAACACTGAAGCTTTCTTT.

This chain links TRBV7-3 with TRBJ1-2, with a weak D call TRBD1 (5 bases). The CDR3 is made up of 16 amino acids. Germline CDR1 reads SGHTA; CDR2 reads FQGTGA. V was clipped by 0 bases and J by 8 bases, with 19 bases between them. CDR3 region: CASSLTAEGPGEGYTF. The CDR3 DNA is TGTGCCAGCAGCTTAACGGCGGAGGGACCAGGAGAGGGCTACACCTTC.

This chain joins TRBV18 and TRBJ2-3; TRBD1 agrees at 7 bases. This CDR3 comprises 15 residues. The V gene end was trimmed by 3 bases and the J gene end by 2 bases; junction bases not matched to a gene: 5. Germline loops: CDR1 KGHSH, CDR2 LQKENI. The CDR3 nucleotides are TGTGCCAGCTCACCCGGGACAGTCTTCACAGATACGCAGTATTTT. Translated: CASSPGTVFTDTQYF.

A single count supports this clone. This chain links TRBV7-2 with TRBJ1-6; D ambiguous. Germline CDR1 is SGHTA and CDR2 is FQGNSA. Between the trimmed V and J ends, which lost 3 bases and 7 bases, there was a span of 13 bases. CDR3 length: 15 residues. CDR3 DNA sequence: TGTGCCAGCAGCTTGCAAGGACTGAACAATTCACCCCTCCACTTT. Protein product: CASSLQGLNNSPLHF.

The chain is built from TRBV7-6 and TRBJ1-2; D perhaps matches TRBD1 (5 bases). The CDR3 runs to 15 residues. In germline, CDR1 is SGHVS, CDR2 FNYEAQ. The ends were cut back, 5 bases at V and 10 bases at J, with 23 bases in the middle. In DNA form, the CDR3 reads TGTGCCAGCAGCCCCAGGCAGGGAAACTCCCTAGACTACACCTTC. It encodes CASSPRQGNSLDYTF. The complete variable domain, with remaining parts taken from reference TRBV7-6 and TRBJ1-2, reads GAGVSQSPRYKVTKRGQDVALRCDPISGHVSLYWYRQALGQGPEFLTYFNYEAQQDKSGLPNDRFSAERPEGSISTLTIQRTEQRDSAMYRCASSPRQGNSLDYTFGSGTRLTVV.